This T cell receptor beta chain was obtained from a study of blood T cells in healthy people across ages. Notes on the study in general: Bulk PBMC profiling left naive and antigen-experienced comparisons inconclusive. Both naive CD4+ cell counts and diversity were greater in long-lived donors than in aged donors.

Then a second PCR, running roughly 7 to 12 cycles, was carried out with a sample-barcoded 5' primer and a J-beta primer mix. MiXCR was run by TCRdb on the 5' RACE reads, yielding one entry per CDR3 protein. The repertoire consists of hundreds of thousands of distinct CDR3 sequences, with approximately 48% occurring once and the leading ten covering about 21%. With 3 bases removed from V and 0 bases from J, the gap between germline ends came to 9 bases. Germline V gives CDR1 SGHRS, CDR2 YFSETQ. CDR3 size: 15 residues. This clonotype was found a few times. What it binds is not known. The chain links TRBV5-1 to TRBJ2-2, with D possibly being TRBD2 (5 bases). The sample comprised blood. The origin of this receptor is a man aged 60 to 69 in good health. CDR3 residues: CASSSTGTNTGELFF. The DNA for the CDR3 is TGCGCCAGCAGCTCCACCGGGACGAACACCGGGGAGCTGTTTTTT.